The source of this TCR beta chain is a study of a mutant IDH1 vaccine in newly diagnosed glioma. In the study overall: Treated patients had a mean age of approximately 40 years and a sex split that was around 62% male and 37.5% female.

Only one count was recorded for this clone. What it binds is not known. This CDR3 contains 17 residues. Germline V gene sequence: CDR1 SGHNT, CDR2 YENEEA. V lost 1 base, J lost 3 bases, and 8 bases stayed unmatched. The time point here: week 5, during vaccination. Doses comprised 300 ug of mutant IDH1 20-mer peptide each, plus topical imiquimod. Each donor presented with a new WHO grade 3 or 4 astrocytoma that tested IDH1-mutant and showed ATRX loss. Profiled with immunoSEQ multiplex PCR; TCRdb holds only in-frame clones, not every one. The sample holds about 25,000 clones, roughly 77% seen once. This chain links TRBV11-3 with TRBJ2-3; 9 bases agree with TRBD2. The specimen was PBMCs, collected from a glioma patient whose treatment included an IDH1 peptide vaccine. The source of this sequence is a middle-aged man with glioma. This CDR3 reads CASSLGVAGAGTDTQYF. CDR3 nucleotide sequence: TGTGCCAGCAGCTTAGGGGTAGCGGGAGCGGGAACAGATACGCAGTATTTT.